Below are 30 T cell receptor beta chains sequenced from a single sample in a study of blood T cell repertoires in COVID-19. Method: immunoSEQ multiplex PCR; TCRdb's copy keeps in-frame clones and lacks some. The data show about 210,000 clones, around nine tenths seen once. The sample was peripheral blood. All receptors derive from a woman aged 40 to 50 with acute or convalescent COVID-19.

V gene TRBV6-5 combines with J gene TRBJ2-7, with 7 bases fitting TRBD1. This CDR3 comprises 12 residues. Germline V gene lookup returns CDR1 MNHEY and CDR2 SVGAGI. J was trimmed by 3 bases and V by 10 bases; bases with no gene match: 6. This CDR3 is CATRGDSYEQYV. The CDR3 DNA is TGTGCCACCCGTGGGGACAGCTACGAGCAGTACGTC.

The chain combines TRBV27 with TRBJ1-1, with D uncertain. Germline V gene data show CDR1 as MNHEY and CDR2 as SMNVEV (reference sequence). This CDR3 is built from 13 residues. V was cut by 5 bases and J by 11 bases, with 18 bases left in between. The CDR3, as DNA: TGTGCCAGCAGTCCCCTGGAAGGGCGAGGGGCTTTCTTT. Amino acid sequence: CASSPLEGRGAFF.

This clone was seen only once. This rearrangement joins TRBV21-1 to TRBJ1-2; the listed D gene, TRBD1, was not tested against the DNA. TRBV21-1 corresponds to a pseudogene. The CDR3 is made up of 16 amino acids. CDR3 residues: CASSKARRQRNYGYTF. The CDR3 nucleotides read TGTGCCAGCAGCAAAGCGCGAAGACAGAGAAACTATGGCTACACCTTC.

The rearrangement joins TRBV5-4 to TRBJ2-1, with 8 bases identical to TRBD2. Germline CDR1 reads SGHNT; CDR2 reads YYREEE (reference sequence). CDR3 length: 16 residues. V trimming: 1 base; J trimming: 3 bases; junction bases outside the gene matches: 6. The CDR3 protein is CASSLRVAGGYNEQFF. The CDR3 nucleotides read TGTGCCAGCAGCTTGAGGGTGGCGGGGGGCTACAATGAGCAGTTCTTC.

The chain employs TRBV15 and TRBJ2-3; D call uncertain. CDR3 length: 13 residues. V dropped 5 bases and J dropped 2 bases, with 8 bases sitting between them. The germline CDR1 and CDR2 sequences are LNHNV and YYDKDF (reference sequence). DNA for the CDR3: TGTGCCACCAGCCCCTTCCCCACAGATACGCAGTATTTT. Translation: CATSPFPTDTQYF.

This rearrangement joins TRBV7-9 to TRBJ2-2, with TRBD1 matching 9 bases. Germline trimming cut 6 bases from V and 3 bases from J; bases unmatched to any gene: 5. CDR1 and CDR2 from the germline V gene are SEHNR and FQNEAQ (reference sequence). The CDR3 covers 15 residues. The CDR3 region has the DNA TGTGCCAGCAGAGACAGGGGGTTGCACACCGGGGAGCTGTTTTTT. Translated, it gives CASRDRGLHTGELFF.

The chain employs TRBV7-2 and TRBJ2-2; TRBD2 aligns across 9 bases. The CDR3 is 18 amino acids. Looked up from germline, CDR1 is SGHTA and CDR2 is FQGNSA. Losses at the gene ends were 2 bases for V and 2 bases for J; bases not matched to a gene: 9. As DNA, the CDR3 is TGTGCCAGCAGCTTACGACACTTTAGCGGGGGTAACACCGGGGAGCTGTTTTTT. Amino acid sequence: CASSLRHFSGGNTGELFF.

This clone appeared once. V usage is TRBV18 and J usage is TRBJ1-6; 10 bases line up with TRBD1. From germline, CDR1 is KGHSH and CDR2 LQKENI. The CDR3 consists of 16 residues. V was clipped by 4 bases and J by 6 bases; unmatched bases: 6. Here the CDR3 DNA reads TGTGCCAGCTCACTAGCCGGGACAGGGGTTAATTCACCCCTCCACTTT. Its translation is CASSLAGTGVNSPLHF.

The chain has TRBV2 and TRBJ2-3; D unclear. The CDR3 has 11 amino acids. V shed 6 bases and J shed 6 bases, with 7 bases lying between them. From germline, CDR1 is SNHLY and CDR2 FYNNEI. The CDR3 sequence is CASSPLDTQYF. CDR3 nucleotides: TGTGCCAGCAGCCCATTGGATACGCAGTATTTT.

This rearrangement joins TRBV9 to TRBJ2-1; possible D gene TRBD2, 6 bases. Trimming left V 6 bases short and J 9 bases short, with 13 bases between. This CDR3 has 12 amino acids. The germline gives CDR1 SGDLS, CDR2 YYNGEE. CDR3 residues: CASTPLGGEQFF. Here the CDR3 DNA reads TGTGCCAGCACCCCCCTGGGAGGTGAGCAGTTCTTC.

The rearrangement joins TRBV19 to TRBJ2-3; 8 bases line up with TRBD2. This CDR3 contains 16 residues. Germline assignment: CDR1 LNHDA and CDR2 SQIVND (reference sequence). V trimming: 3 bases; J trimming: 3 bases; junction bases outside the gene matches: 8. DNA for the CDR3: TGTGCCAGTAGTATGATTCGCGGGGGGATGACAGATACGCAGTATTTT. Its translation is CASSMIRGGMTDTQYF.

V usage is TRBV7-3 and J usage is TRBJ2-3; D is perhaps TRBD1 (6 bases). Germline values: CDR1 SGHTA, CDR2 FQGTGA. Between the trimmed V and J ends, which lost 4 bases and 1 base, there was a span of 6 bases. The CDR3 has 13 residues. The CDR3: CASSWTGTDTQYF. CDR3 nucleotide sequence: TGTGCCAGCAGCTGGACAGGCACAGATACGCAGTATTTT. The full variable domain, in which reference TRBV7-3 and TRBJ2-3 provide the parts outside the CDR3, is GAGVSQTPSNKVTEKGKYVELRCDPISGHTALYWYRQSLGQGPEFLIYFQGTGAADDSGLPNDRFFAVRPEGSVSTLKIQRTERGDSAVYLCASSWTGTDTQYFGPGTRLTVL.

The chain links TRBV9 to TRBJ2-3, with 11 bases fitting TRBD1. CDR3 length equals 18 residues. The germline V gene has CDR1 SGDLS and CDR2 YYNGEE. Losses at the gene ends were 7 bases for V and 4 bases for J; bases not matched to a gene: 17. CDR3 in DNA: TGTGCCAGCGGCGACCCGGGATACGCGGGACAGGGGGCAGATACGCAGTATTTT. This codes for CASGDPGYAGQGADTQYF.

This chain joins TRBV5-1 and TRBJ2-5, with a possible D match to TRBD1 (6 bases). CDR3 length equals 15 residues. V lost 0 bases, J lost 4 bases, and 13 bases lay in between. Germline V gene data show CDR1 as SGHRS and CDR2 as YFSETQ. In DNA form, the CDR3 reads TGCGCCAGCAGCTTGGTACGCAGGGGCGGAGAGACCCAGTACTTC. Amino acids: CASSLVRRGGETQYF.

This chain connects TRBV7-2 to TRBJ1-5; 7 bases agree with TRBD1. Trimming cost V 1 base and J 0 bases; bases outside gene matches: 9. The CDR3 totals 18 residues. The germline V gene encodes CDR1 SGHTA and CDR2 FQGNSA. The CDR3 nucleotides read TGTGCCAGCAGCTTAGACTTCTCGGGGACAGATAGCAATCAGCCCCAGCATTTT. This codes for CASSLDFSGTDSNQPQHF.

The chain couples TRBV4-2 to TRBJ2-3; no clear D. CDR3 length: 13 residues. The V gene lost 0 bases and the J gene lost 6 bases, with 7 bases spanning the gap. Per the germline V gene, CDR1 is LGHNA and CDR2 is YNFKEQ. DNA for the CDR3: TGTGCCAGCAGCCAAGATTCTCAGGATACGCAGTATTTT. Amino acid sequence: CASSQDSQDTQYF.

The chain employs TRBV4-1 and TRBJ2-1, with D tentatively TRBD2 (5 bases). The CDR3 consists of 15 residues. V lost 4 bases and J 1 base, leaving 11 bases between the germline ends. Germline loops: CDR1 MGHRA, CDR2 YSYEKL. Here the CDR3 DNA reads TGCGCCAGCAGCCCCCCAGAGCGGTCCTACAATGAGCAGTTCTTC. It codes for CASSPPERSYNEQFF.

The chain couples TRBV3-1 (or the pseudogene TRBV3-2) to TRBJ1-2; 10 positions agree with TRBD1. Germline CDR1 reads LGHDT; CDR2 reads YNNKEL (reference sequence). Losses at the gene ends were 3 bases for V and 5 bases for J; bases not matched to a gene: 3. CDR3 length: 14 residues. The CDR3 DNA follows: TGTGCCAGCAGCCAGGGGGACAGGGGATATGGCTACACCTTC. Translating gives CASSQGDRGYGYTF.

This chain joins TRBV6-6 and TRBJ1-5, with TRBD1 identical over 10 bases. This CDR3 contains 17 residues. V was clipped by 5 bases and J by 0 bases; unmatched bases: 7. Looked up from germline, CDR1 is MNHNY and CDR2 is SVGAGI (reference sequence). The CDR3 reads CASSPGTGAHSNQPQHF. Written as DNA, the CDR3 is TGTGCCAGCAGTCCCGGGACAGGGGCCCATAGCAATCAGCCCCAGCATTTT.

The genes are TRBV7-3 and TRBJ2-2; TRBD1 aligns across 11 bases. The junction had 8 bases not matched to a gene; V was cut back by 3 bases and J by 5 bases. The CDR3 is 17 residues long. Germline V gene data show CDR1 as SGHTA and CDR2 as FQGTGA. CDR3 DNA sequence: TGTGCCAGCAGCTTCGGTGGACAGGGGGCGGTGACCGGGGAGCTGTTTTTT. Translation gives CASSFGGQGAVTGELFF.

V is TRBV7-2 and J is TRBJ1-3; D perhaps matches TRBD1 (6 bases). V gave up 2 bases and J gave up 0 bases, with 14 bases separating them. The CDR3 contains 17 residues. CDR1 and CDR2 (germline): SGHTA, FQGNSA. CDR3 coding DNA: TGTGCCAGCAGCTTATTCAACAGGGAAAGCTCTGGAAACACCATATATTTT. Its translation is CASSLFNRESSGNTIYF.

In this sample, this clone turned up once. The chain uses TRBV5-6 and TRBJ2-2; 8 positions agree with TRBD1. Germline V gene lookup returns CDR1 SGHDT and CDR2 YYEEEE. This CDR3 region has 16 residues. V shed 3 bases, J shed 0 bases, and the junction held 4 bases outside the gene matches. This CDR3 reads CASSSMGQANTGELFF. The CDR3 DNA is TGTGCCAGCAGCTCAATGGGACAGGCGAACACCGGGGAGCTGTTTTTT.

V gene TRBV11-2 combines with J gene TRBJ2-2; TRBD1 agrees at 8 bases. This CDR3 contains 16 residues. V trimming: 5 bases; J trimming: 6 bases; junction bases outside the gene matches: 11. The germline gives CDR1 SGHAT, CDR2 FQNNGV. CDR3 bases: TGTGCCAGCAGCCCTGGACAGGGAGGTTTACCCGGGGAGCTGTTTTTT. This sequence encodes CASSPGQGGLPGELFF.

The V gene is TRBV27, the J gene TRBJ2-5; 7 bases align to TRBD1. The CDR3 consists of 14 residues. Germline lookup yields CDR1 MNHEY and CDR2 SMNVEV (reference sequence). Trimming cost V 4 bases and J 4 bases; bases outside gene matches: 6. CDR3 protein: CASSSHRDRETQYF. CDR3 in DNA: TGTGCCAGCAGTTCCCACCGGGACAGAGAGACCCAGTACTTC.

The V and J genes are TRBV24-1 and TRBJ1-2; TRBD1 agrees at 7 bases. Germline V gene sequence: CDR1 KGHDR, CDR2 SFDVKD. The CDR3 has 17 amino acids. The V gene end was trimmed by 0 bases and the J gene end by 4 bases; junction bases not matched to a gene: 10. CDR3 in amino acids: CATSDLQGGQIFYGYTF. Here the CDR3 DNA reads TGTGCCACCAGTGATTTGCAGGGGGGACAGATATTCTATGGCTACACCTTC.

The V and J genes are TRBV19 and TRBJ1-6; 10 nucleotides align to TRBD1. The CDR3 has 15 amino acids. V lost 3 bases, J lost 11 bases, and 7 bases stayed unmatched. CDR1 LNHDA and CDR2 SQIVND come from the germline V gene (reference sequence). The CDR3 DNA reads as TGTGCCAGTAGTATCTCGGACAGGGGGGGGACACCCCTCCACTTT. Protein sequence: CASSISDRGGTPLHF.

The chain uses TRBV6-4 and TRBJ2-3; 9 nucleotides line up with TRBD1. J lost 5 bases, V lost 6 bases, and 9 bases had no gene match. This CDR3 region has 15 residues. From germline, CDR1 is MRHNA and CDR2 SNTAGT. The DNA of the CDR3 is TGTGCCAGCAGCGATCCGGGGACAGGGAGAGATACGCAGTATTTT. Residues: CASSDPGTGRDTQYF.

The CDR3 sequence is CAWSQTGGNTEAFF. CDR3 sequence (DNA): TGTGCCTGGAGTCAGACAGGGGGGAACACTGAAGCTTTCTTT. The chain carries TRBV30 and TRBJ1-1, with 9 nucleotides matching TRBD1. This CDR3 is 14 amino acids long. Per the germline V gene, CDR1 is GTSNPN and CDR2 is SVGIG (reference sequence). With V trimmed by 2 bases and J by 1 base, 2 bases remained unmatched.

This sequence joins TRBV25-1 and TRBJ2-2, with D possibly TRBD2 on 5 matching bases. The V end lost 1 base, the J end lost 7 bases, and 16 bases lay between the germline ends. CDR3 length: 16 amino acids. Germline values: CDR1 MGHDK, CDR2 SYGVNS. CDR3 region: CASSELGKRASGELFF. Written as DNA, the CDR3 is TGTGCCAGCAGTGAATTGGGGAAGAGGGCGAGCGGGGAGCTGTTTTTT.

This clone was seen just once. This chain joins TRBV19 and TRBJ1-1; 7 bases align to TRBD1. The CDR3 is made up of 13 amino acids. The V and J ends lost 6 bases and 7 bases, in that order; junction bases with no gene match: 8. Per the germline V gene, CDR1 is LNHDA and CDR2 is SQIVND (reference sequence). The CDR3: CASSTTGVNEAFF. In nucleotides, the CDR3 is TGTGCCAGTAGCACCACAGGGGTGAATGAAGCTTTCTTT.